This T cell receptor (beta chain) derives from a study of T cells after yellow fever vaccination. Each CDR3 protein is one row after TCRdb ran MiXCR on the 5' RACE reads. The table has some 350,000 distinct CDR3 sequences, roughly 4.3% seen once. This clonotype came up a few times. Its antigen is not identified. General observations from the study: In FACS-sorted repertoires, abundant clonotypes from the bulk population could appear as contaminants.

The CDR3 is 13 amino acids. CDR1 and CDR2 from the germline V gene are SGHVS and FQNEAQ. Trimming left V 5 bases short and J 3 bases short, with 8 bases between. The source of this sequence is a young man who received the YFV17D yellow fever vaccine. Sequenced here: PBMCs, sampled 5 days after the yellow fever booster vaccination. The chain uses TRBV7-8 and TRBJ2-1; no firm D call. CDR3 bases: TGTGCCAGCAGCGGCCCGGGCTACAATGAGCAGTTCTTC. Protein sequence: CASSGPGYNEQFF.